This entry concerns a single TCR beta chain. Its antigen remains unidentified. Base qualities are not recorded, but no much larger clone differs from it by a single base. The source of the sample is a study of shared clonotypes between healthy human individuals (dated by TCRdb to about 2020). In the study overall: The cohort included three men and a couple of women between 18 and 49 years of age. For each donor, three plates each were used for CD4 naive and CD4 memory, two plates were used for CD8 naive, and one plate was used for CD8 memory. To estimate repertoire size and how much clonotypes are shared between individuals, the study performed deep sequencing of blood TCR repertoires from about five healthy adults. To increase sequencing depth and limit assay-specific biases, TCR repertoire library preparation and sequencing were carried out by different laboratories using diverse techniques. Leukapheresis yielded between about 0.85 and 10 billion PBMCs per donor.

Healthy HIV-negative adults with no recently reported acute infections or vaccinations were included as donors. Every donor was a Caucasian adult living in Nashville, Tennessee, USA. CD4+ T cells were enriched by magnetic negative selection; naive cells were then positively selected on CD45RA, and the negative fraction formed the memory subset. After blood collection by leukapheresis, PBMCs were isolated using Ficoll-Histopaque density gradient centrifugation and then cryopreserved in the vapor phase of liquid nitrogen. Analytical flow cytometry was used to check the purity and quantity of each magnetically sorted T cell population. Genomic DNA was isolated from every sorted fraction and measured by UV absorbance on a Nanodrop 2000c. Using the deep immunoSEQ assay, multiplex PCR amplified TCR CDR3 regions from genomic DNA. Extracted genomic DNA from each cell subset was distributed evenly across all wells of several immunoSEQ 96-well plates, and each plate was treated as a replicate. For sorted subsets, about 200 ng genomic DNA, equal to 30,000 or so T cell genomes, was loaded into each replicate PCR. Purified libraries were quantified with a Qubit 3.0 fluorometer, sized on a Bioanalyzer 2100, and re-quantified with the KAPA Library Quantification kit. Every immunoSEQ 96-well plate was sequenced on a separate single-read 150-cycle Illumina NextSeq 550 flow cell. On the authors' methods: Because the immunoSEQ output included only junctional sequences and no quality scores, the filtering could not be the same as the filtering used for full-length reads. To assign V/J genes and CDR3, sequences were annotated against IMGT germline references using PyIR, a Python wrapper for IgBLAST v1.9. Reads with weak V/J assignments (E-value above 1e-6), missing CDR3, stop codons, out-of-frame junctions, or ambiguous translated residues were removed. V3J clonotypes were defined as sequences sharing an identical inferred V gene, J gene, and CDR3 amino acid sequence. To compute the percentage overlap between repertoires, the number of shared unique clonotypes was divided by the size of the smaller repertoire. Repertoire richness was assessed with RTK rarefaction, the Chao1 estimator, and Recon v2.1 estimates of unobserved clonotypes. OLGA was used to compute generation probabilities for all TCRbeta clonotypes that the gDNA method yielded from a few donors. The source is immuneACCESS, and TCRdb retained only in-frame sequences with V and J called. Part of the clones is not carried over; for the studies checked, unresolved V genes explain less than half of this, and the remainder is unexplained. Clone size and the V and J calls come from that table; the DNA yielded D and trimming. The sample includes about 2 million clones, with about 95% observed a single time. The ten largest clones capture 0.1% to 0.15% of the sample.

What the research found in general, with its limitations: Estimated clonotype richness was generally larger for naive than for memory subsets. Rarefaction of sorted-subset datasets indicated incomplete sequencing despite the large sequencing depth. Across four donors, roughly 5.1% of naive CD4, roughly 3.5% of naive CD8, 2.3% of memory CD4, and about 0.4% of memory CD8 clonotypes were shared. Only blood was sampled, and tissue TCR repertoires likely differ from those in blood. The small number of donors limited the genetic and exposure-history diversity represented. Higher generation probabilities were observed for clonotypes shared by all four sorted-subset donors than for non-shared clonotypes. Pairwise subsampling indicated that sequencing depth was expected to affect the degree of clonotype sharing among donors.

Trimmed from V: 1 base; trimmed from J: 7 bases; junction bases lacking a gene match: 9. As encoded in the germline V gene, CDR1 is SNHLY while CDR2 is FYNNEI. Counted from cysteine to phenylalanine, this CDR3 has 16 amino acids. Only the CDR3 DNA stays, 48 bases, in frame from base 1. The sequence was obtained from a man between 18 and 29 years old in good health. Source material: naive CD4+ T cells sorted from blood. The meaning of the sample's cell subset or site label: CD45RA+ positively selected. The chain is assembled from TRBV2 and TRBJ1-4, and TRBD1 aligns with 7 junction nucleotides. The DNA sequence is as follows: TGTGCCAGCAGTGAAGAGACAGGGCGAGTAGGTGAAAAACTGTTTTTT. This encodes CASSEETGRVGEKLFF.